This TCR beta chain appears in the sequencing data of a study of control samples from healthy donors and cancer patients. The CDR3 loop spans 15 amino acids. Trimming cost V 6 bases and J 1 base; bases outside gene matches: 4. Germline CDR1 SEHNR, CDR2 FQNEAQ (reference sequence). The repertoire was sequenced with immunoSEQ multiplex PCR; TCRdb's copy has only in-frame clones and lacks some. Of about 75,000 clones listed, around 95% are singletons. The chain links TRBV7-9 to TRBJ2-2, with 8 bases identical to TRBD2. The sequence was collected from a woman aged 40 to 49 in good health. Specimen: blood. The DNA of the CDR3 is TGTGCCAGCAGTTTCAGCGGGGGGAACACCGGGGAGCTGTTTTTT. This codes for CASSFSGGNTGELFF. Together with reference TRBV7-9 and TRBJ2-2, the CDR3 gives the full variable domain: DTGVSQNPRHKITKRGQNVTFRCDPISEHNRLYWYRQTLGQGPEFLTYFQNEAQLEKSRLLSDRFSAERPKGSFSTLEIQRTEQGDSAMYLCASSFSGGNTGELFFGEGSRLTVL.